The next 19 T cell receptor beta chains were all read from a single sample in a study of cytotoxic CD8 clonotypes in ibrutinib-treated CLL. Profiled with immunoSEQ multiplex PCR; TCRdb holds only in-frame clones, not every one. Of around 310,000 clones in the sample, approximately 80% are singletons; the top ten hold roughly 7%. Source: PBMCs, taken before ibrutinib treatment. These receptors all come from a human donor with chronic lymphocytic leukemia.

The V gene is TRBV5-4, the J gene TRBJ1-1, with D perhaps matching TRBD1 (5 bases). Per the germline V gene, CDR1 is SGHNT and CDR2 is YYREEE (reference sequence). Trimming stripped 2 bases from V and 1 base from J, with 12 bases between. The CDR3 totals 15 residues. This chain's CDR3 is CASSFSGRRNTEAFF. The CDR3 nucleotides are TGTGCCAGCAGCTTCTCAGGGAGGCGGAACACTGAAGCTTTCTTT.

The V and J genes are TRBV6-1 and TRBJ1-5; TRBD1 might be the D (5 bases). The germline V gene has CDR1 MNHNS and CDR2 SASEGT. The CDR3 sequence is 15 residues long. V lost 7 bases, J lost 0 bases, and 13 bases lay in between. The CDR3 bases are TGTGCCAGCACCGACAGATCCCTTAGCAATCAGCCCCAGCATTTT. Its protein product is CASTDRSLSNQPQHF.

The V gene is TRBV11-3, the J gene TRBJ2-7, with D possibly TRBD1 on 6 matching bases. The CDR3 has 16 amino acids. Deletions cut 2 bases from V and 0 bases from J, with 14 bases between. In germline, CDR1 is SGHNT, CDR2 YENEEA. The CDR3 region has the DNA TGTGCCAGCAGCTTATTAAGGGACATGACCTCCTACGAGCAGTACTTC. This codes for CASSLLRDMTSYEQYF. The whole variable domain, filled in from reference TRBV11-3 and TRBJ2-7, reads EAGVVQSPRYKIIEKKQPVAFWCNPISGHNTLYWYLQNLGQGPELLIRYENEEAVDDSQLPKDRFSAERLKGVDSTLKIQPAELGDSAVYLCASSLLRDMTSYEQYFGPGTRLTVT.

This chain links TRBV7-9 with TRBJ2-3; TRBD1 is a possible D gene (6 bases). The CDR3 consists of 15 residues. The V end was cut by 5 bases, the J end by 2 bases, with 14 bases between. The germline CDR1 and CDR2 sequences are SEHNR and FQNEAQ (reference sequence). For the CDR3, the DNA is TGTGCCAGCAGCCCCCTAGGGGGATACACAGATACGCAGTATTTT. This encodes CASSPLGGYTDTQYF.

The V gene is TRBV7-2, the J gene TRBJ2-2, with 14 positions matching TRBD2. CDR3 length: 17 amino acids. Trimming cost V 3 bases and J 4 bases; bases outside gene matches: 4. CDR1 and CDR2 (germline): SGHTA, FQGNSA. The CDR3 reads CASSLEGLAGVTGELFF. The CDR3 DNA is TGTGCCAGCAGCTTGGAGGGACTAGCGGGAGTCACCGGGGAGCTGTTTTTT. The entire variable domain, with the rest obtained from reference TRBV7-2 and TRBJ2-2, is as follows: GAGVSQSPSNKVTEKGKDVELRCDPISGHTALYWYRQSLGQGLEFLIYFQGNSAPDKSGLPSDRFSAERTGGSVSTLTIQRTQQEDSAVYLCASSLEGLAGVTGELFFGEGSRLTVL.

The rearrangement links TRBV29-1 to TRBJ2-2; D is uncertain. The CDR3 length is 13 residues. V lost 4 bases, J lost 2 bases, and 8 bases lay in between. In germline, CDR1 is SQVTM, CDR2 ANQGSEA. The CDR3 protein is CSVAGFNTGELFF. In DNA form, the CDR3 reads TGCAGCGTTGCCGGGTTCAACACCGGGGAGCTGTTTTTT.

Here the CDR3 reads CAWAGGDPNEKLFF. The CDR3 DNA sequence: TGTGCCTGGGCGGGAGGCGACCCTAATGAAAAACTGTTTTTT. The chain couples TRBV30 to TRBJ1-4, with no clear D. The ends were cut back, 5 bases at V and 3 bases at J, with 13 bases in the middle. Germline CDR1 is GTSNPN and CDR2 is SVGIG (reference sequence). The CDR3 is made up of 14 amino acids.

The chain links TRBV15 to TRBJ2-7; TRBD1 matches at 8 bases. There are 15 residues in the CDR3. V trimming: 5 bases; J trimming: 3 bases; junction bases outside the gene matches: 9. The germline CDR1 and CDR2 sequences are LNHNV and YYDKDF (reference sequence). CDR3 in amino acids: CATSGRDRLDYEQYF. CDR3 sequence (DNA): TGTGCCACCAGCGGCCGGGACAGGTTAGACTACGAGCAGTACTTC.

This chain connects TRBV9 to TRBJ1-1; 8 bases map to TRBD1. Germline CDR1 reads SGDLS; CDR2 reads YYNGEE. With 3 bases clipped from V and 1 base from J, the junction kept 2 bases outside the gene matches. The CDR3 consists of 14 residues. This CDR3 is CASSDGQGNTEAFF. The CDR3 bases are TGTGCCAGCAGCGACGGACAGGGGAACACTGAAGCTTTCTTT.

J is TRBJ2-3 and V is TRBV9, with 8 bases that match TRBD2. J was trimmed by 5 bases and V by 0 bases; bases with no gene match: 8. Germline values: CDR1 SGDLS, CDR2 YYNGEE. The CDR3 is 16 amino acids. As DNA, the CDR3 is TGTGCCAGCAGCGTAGAGCCAGCGGGAGCGGGAGATACGCAGTATTTT. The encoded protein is CASSVEPAGAGDTQYF.

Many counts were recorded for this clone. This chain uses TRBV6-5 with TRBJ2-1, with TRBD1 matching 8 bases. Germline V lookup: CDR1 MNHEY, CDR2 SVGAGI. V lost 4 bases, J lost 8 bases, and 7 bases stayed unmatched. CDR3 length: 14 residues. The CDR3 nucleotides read TGTGCCAGCAGTTTTCGACAGGGGAAGGATGAGCAGTTCTTC. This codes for CASSFRQGKDEQFF.

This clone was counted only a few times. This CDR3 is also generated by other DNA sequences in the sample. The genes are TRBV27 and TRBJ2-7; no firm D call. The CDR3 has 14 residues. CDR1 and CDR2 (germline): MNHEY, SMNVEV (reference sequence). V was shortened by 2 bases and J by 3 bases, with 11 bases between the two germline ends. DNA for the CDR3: TGTGCCAGCAGTTTAGGTGGGCGGCTCTACGAGCAGTACTTC. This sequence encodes CASSLGGRLYEQYF.

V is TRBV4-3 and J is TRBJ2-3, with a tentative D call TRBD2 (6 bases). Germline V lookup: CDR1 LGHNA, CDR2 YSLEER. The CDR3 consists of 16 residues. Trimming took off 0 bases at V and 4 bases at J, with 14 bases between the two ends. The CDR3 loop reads CASSQDPGERPDTQYF. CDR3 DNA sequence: TGCGCCAGCAGCCAAGACCCGGGAGAACGCCCAGATACGCAGTATTTT.

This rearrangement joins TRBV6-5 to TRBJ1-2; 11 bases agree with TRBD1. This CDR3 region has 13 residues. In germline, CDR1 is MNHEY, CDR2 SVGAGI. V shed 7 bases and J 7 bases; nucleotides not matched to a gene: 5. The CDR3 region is CASTPGTGGGYTF. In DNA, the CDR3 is TGTGCCAGCACCCCCGGGACAGGGGGTGGCTACACCTTC.

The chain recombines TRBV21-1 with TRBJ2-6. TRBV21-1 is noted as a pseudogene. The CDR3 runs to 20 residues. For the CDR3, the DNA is TGTGCCAGCAGCAAAGTTTCGGGCCCACCAATAGACTCTGGGGCCAACGTCCTGACTTTC. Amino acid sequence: CASSKVSGPPIDSGANVLTF.

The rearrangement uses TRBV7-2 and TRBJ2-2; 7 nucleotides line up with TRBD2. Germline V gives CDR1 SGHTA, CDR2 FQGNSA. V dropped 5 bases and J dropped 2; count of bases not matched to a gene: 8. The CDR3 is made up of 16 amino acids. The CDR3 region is CASSPVGEGNTGELFF. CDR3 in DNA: TGTGCCAGCAGCCCCGTGGGGGAGGGAAACACCGGGGAGCTGTTTTTT.

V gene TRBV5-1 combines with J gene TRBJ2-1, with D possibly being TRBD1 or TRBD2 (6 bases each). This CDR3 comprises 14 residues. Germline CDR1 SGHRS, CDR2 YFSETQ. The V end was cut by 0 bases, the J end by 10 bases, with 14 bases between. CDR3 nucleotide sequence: TGCGCCAGCAGCTTGGAAGCGGACAGCGGGGAGCAGTTCTTC. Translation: CASSLEADSGEQFF.

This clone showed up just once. In DNA, the CDR3 is TGTGCCAGCAGTTATAGCCTCTACAATGAGCAGTTCTTC. This codes for CASSYSLYNEQFF. The chain joins TRBV6-5 to TRBJ2-1; no reliable D call. V was shortened by 3 bases and J by 3 bases, with 6 bases between the two germline ends. The CDR3 consists of 13 residues. CDR1 and CDR2 from the germline V gene are MNHEY and SVGAGI.

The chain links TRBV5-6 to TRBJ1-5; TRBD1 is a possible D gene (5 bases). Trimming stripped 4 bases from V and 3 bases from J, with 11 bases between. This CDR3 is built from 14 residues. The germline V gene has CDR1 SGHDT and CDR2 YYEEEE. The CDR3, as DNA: TGTGCCAGCAGCCCCGCCGGGGCCAATCAGCCCCAGCATTTT. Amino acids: CASSPAGANQPQHF.